The 31 T cell receptor beta chains given below trace back to one sample, sequenced in a study of blood T cells in healthy people across ages. PCR was performed a second time for about 6 to 12 cycles using a sample-barcoded 5' primer and a J-beta primer mix. TCRdb used MiXCR to reprocess the 5' RACE reads, holding one entry per CDR3 protein. The profile shows roughly 1,500,000 distinct CDR3 sequences, about 35% of them singletons. The sequencing input was blood. The source of these receptors is a woman under 40 in good health.

V usage is TRBV7-9 and J usage is TRBJ2-3; TRBD2 matches at 10 bases. Trimming at V came to 5 bases and at J to 2 bases, leaving 7 bases not matched to a gene. The V gene's germline CDR1 is SEHNR and CDR2 FQNEAQ (reference sequence). The CDR3 is made up of 16 amino acids. The CDR3 bases are TGTGCCAGCAGCCATAGACTAGCGGGTGACACAGATACGCAGTATTTT. Translating gives CASSHRLAGDTDTQYF.

This clonotype has only a few counts. The rearrangement joins TRBV3-1 to TRBJ2-5; D unclear. V was clipped by 4 bases and J by 0 bases, with 6 bases between them. The germline V gene has CDR1 LGHDT and CDR2 YNNKEL (reference sequence). The CDR3 sequence is 13 residues long. The CDR3 loop is CASSLPYQETQYF. CDR3 nucleotides: TGTGCCAGCAGCCTTCCCTACCAAGAGACCCAGTACTTC.

This clonotype was recorded once. V gene TRBV7-7 combines with J gene TRBJ2-5, with D tentatively TRBD1 (6 bases). The DNA end is a closer match to TRBJ2-7, so the J assignment may be wrong. CDR1 and CDR2 (germline): SSHAT, FNYEAQ (reference sequence). This CDR3 contains 14 residues. CDR3 amino acids: CASSLTGQGSEQYF. CDR3 coding DNA: TGTGCCAGCAGCTTAACAGGGCAGGGTTCCGAGCAGTACTTC.

The rearrangement joins TRBV28 to TRBJ1-1; TRBD1 is a possible D gene (5 bases). The V and J ends lost 7 bases and 8 bases respectively, with 17 bases between them. The germline gives CDR1 MDHEN, CDR2 SYDVKM. This CDR3 has 13 residues. CDR3 nucleotides: TGTGCCAGCACCATGGGGGGATTCCTCGAAGCTTTCTTT. Protein product: CASTMGGFLEAFF.

This clonotype was seen a handful of times. This chain connects TRBV6-1 to TRBJ1-5, with D perhaps TRBD1 (5 bases). The CDR3 has 16 amino acids. Trimming took off 3 bases at V and 4 bases at J, with 16 bases between the two ends. Germline lookup yields CDR1 MNHNS and CDR2 SASEGT. The CDR3 nucleotides are TGTGCCAGCAGTGATACGACAGCCCGTGAGAATCAGCCCCAGCATTTT. Its translation is CASSDTTARENQPQHF.

The chain uses TRBV20-1 and TRBJ2-4; 10 bases are a match to TRBD1. The J call may be mistaken, given a closer DNA end match to TRBJ2-7. CDR1 DFQATT and CDR2 SNEGSKA come from the germline V gene (reference sequence). The CDR3 loop spans 14 amino acids. The CDR3 reads CSASRGQGDYEQYF. CDR3 sequence (DNA): TGCAGTGCTAGTCGAGGACAGGGGGATTACGAGCAGTACTTC.

This rearrangement joins TRBV27 to TRBJ1-5; 7 bases are a match to TRBD1. There are 16 residues in the CDR3. V lost 8 bases to trimming and J lost 4 bases; unmatched junction nucleotides: 14. CDR1 is MNHEY and CDR2 is SMNVEV in the germline V gene (reference sequence). DNA of the CDR3: TGTGCCAGCTTCGTTTGGACAGGTAGGGGTAATCAGCCCCAGCATTTT. Residues: CASFVWTGRGNQPQHF.

To note about this clonotype: At one end, the junction sequence differs from germline, possibly due to a read error. The V and J genes are TRBV20-1 and TRBJ2-7; D not certain. Germline assignment: CDR1 DFQATT and CDR2 SNEGSKA (reference sequence). The CDR3 has 12 residues. Here the CDR3 reads CSAIGSLYEQHF. As DNA, the CDR3 is TGCAGTGCCATCGGGTCACTTTACGAGCAGCACTTC.

J is TRBJ1-1 and V is TRBV29-1; TRBD1 is a possible D gene (6 bases). The CDR3 covers 11 residues. The ends were cut back, 7 bases at V and 6 bases at J, with 12 bases in the middle. The germline V gene has CDR1 SQVTM and CDR2 ANQGSEA. This CDR3 is CSGGQFPEAFF. CDR3 nucleotides: TGCAGCGGCGGACAGTTCCCTGAAGCTTTCTTT.

This clonotype was counted once. The germline gene is not matched at one end of the junction; a read error may be the cause. The V call is TRBV9, the J call TRBJ2-7, with 9 bases lining up with TRBD2. This CDR3 spans 16 amino acids. Germline V gene data show CDR1 as SGDLS and CDR2 as YYNGEE. The CDR3 loop reads CAGSVAALAGTYEQYF. CDR3 bases: TGTGCCGGCAGCGTAGCGGCACTAGCGGGTACCTACGAGCAGTACTTC.

The chain joins TRBV20-1 to TRBJ2-3; TRBD2 matches at 7 bases. The germline CDR1 and CDR2 sequences are DFQATT and SNEGSKA (reference sequence). This CDR3 has 15 residues. J was trimmed by 1 base and V by 6 bases; bases with no gene match: 10. Here the CDR3 reads CSATKITSGTDTQYF. The CDR3 bases are TGCAGTGCCACGAAAATCACTAGCGGCACAGATACGCAGTATTTT.

This clonotype turned up a few times. This chain uses TRBV27 with TRBJ1-2, with D uncertain. The CDR3 runs 14 residues. Germline V gives CDR1 MNHEY, CDR2 SMNVEV (reference sequence). V was pared by 6 bases and J by 0 bases, with 11 bases between. In nucleotides, the CDR3 is TGTGCCAGCAGCAACTCATGGGCTAACTATGGCTACACCTTC. Amino acid sequence: CASSNSWANYGYTF.

This sequence joins TRBV6-1 and TRBJ1-2; D is undetermined. Trimming removed 5 bases at V and 4 bases at J, with 14 bases between. The CDR3 covers 14 residues. Per germline, CDR1 MNHNS and CDR2 SASEGT. CDR3 protein: CASSPIEGGYGYTF. The DNA for the CDR3 is TGTGCCAGCAGTCCGATTGAGGGCGGCTATGGCTACACCTTC.

This clonotype came up a few times. The J gene is TRBJ2-1, the V gene TRBV6-1, with 8 positions matching TRBD1. The CDR3 consists of 15 residues. Germline trimming cut 10 bases from V and 0 bases from J; bases unmatched to any gene: 8. Germline CDR1 and CDR2: MNHNS and SASEGT. CDR3 coding DNA: TGTGCCAACTCCGGGACAGGAGGCTCCTACAATGAGCAGTTCTTC. Residues: CANSGTGGSYNEQFF.

V gene TRBV15 combines with J gene TRBJ2-3, with D perhaps matching TRBD1 (5 bases). Trimming took 4 bases from V and 2 from J, leaving 13 bases between them. Germline V lookup: CDR1 LNHNV, CDR2 YYDKDF (reference sequence). The CDR3 length is 15 residues. CDR3 bases: TGTGCCACCAGCAAACAGGACAAATTCACAGATACGCAGTATTTT. This sequence encodes CATSKQDKFTDTQYF.

This chain connects TRBV30 to TRBJ2-7; TRBD1 matches 7 bases. Trimming cost V 7 bases and J 0 bases; bases outside gene matches: 6. The length of the CDR3 is 13 residues. Germline-derived CDR1 and CDR2 are GTSNPN and SVGIG (reference sequence). CDR3 residues: CASDRSLSYEQYF. The DNA of the CDR3 is TGTGCCTCGGACAGGTCCCTCTCCTACGAGCAGTACTTC.

A few counts support this clonotype. The genes are TRBV20-1 and TRBJ2-1, with D possibly matching TRBD2 (6 bases). The CDR3 is 13 residues long. Germline V lookup: CDR1 DFQATT, CDR2 SNEGSKA (reference sequence). Trimming shortened V by 6 bases and J by 1 base, and 10 bases separated the two germline ends. The CDR3 protein is CSATGTSYNEQFF. The CDR3 nucleotides are TGCAGTGCGACCGGGACTTCCTACAATGAGCAGTTCTTC.

The table lists this clonotype with a few counts. The V call is TRBV20-1, the J call TRBJ1-2; TRBD1 might be the D (6 bases). The germline V gene has CDR1 DFQATT and CDR2 SNEGSKA (reference sequence). V was cut by 5 bases and J by 6 bases, with 16 bases left in between. The CDR3 length is 13 residues. The CDR3 nucleotides read TGCAGTGCTTCCGACAGGAGGGGAGATGGCTACACCTTC. Translated: CSASDRRGDGYTF.

Only a few counts were recorded for this clonotype. The rearrangement joins TRBV6-6 to TRBJ1-4; maybe TRBD1 (5 bases). The CDR3 runs 13 residues. The germline V gene has CDR1 MNHNY and CDR2 SVGAGI (reference sequence). The V and J ends lost 3 bases and 7 bases respectively, with 9 bases between them. DNA for the CDR3: TGTGCCAGCAGTTATCAGGGACGTGAAAAACTGTTTTTT. Translated, it gives CASSYQGREKLFF.

The chain recombines TRBV7-2 with TRBJ1-6; 11 nucleotides align to TRBD1. CDR1 is SGHTA, CDR2 FQGNSA, per germline. The CDR3 contains 16 residues. V lost 3 bases, J lost 7 bases, and 5 bases stayed unmatched. CDR3: CASSFGTGGINSPLHF. Written as DNA, the CDR3 is TGTGCCAGCAGCTTCGGGACAGGGGGGATAAATTCACCCCTCCACTTT.

The rearrangement uses TRBV3-1 and TRBJ1-5; 8 bases map to TRBD1. Germline CDR1 is LGHDT and CDR2 is YNNKEL (reference sequence). The CDR3 is 15 residues long. With V trimmed by 1 base and J by 7 bases, 6 bases remained unmatched. CDR3 region: CASSQGTGKGQPQHF. CDR3 DNA: TGTGCCAGCAGCCAAGGGACAGGGAAGGGGCAGCCCCAGCATTTT.

The CDR3, as DNA: TGTGCCAGCCCCCCCGCGGCTAGCGGGGGAAAAGAGACCCAGTACTTC. Translation: CASPPAASGGKETQYF. The chain is built from TRBV6-1 and TRBJ2-5; TRBD2 matches 10 bases. CDR1 and CDR2 (germline): MNHNS, SASEGT. The CDR3 totals 16 residues. The V and J ends lost 8 bases and 3 bases, in that order; junction bases with no gene match: 12.

In DNA, the CDR3 is TGTGCCAGCAGCCCCTTAGGGACCAAACGCGCAGCGGAGCAGTTCTTC. Protein product: CASSPLGTKRAAEQFF. The chain links TRBV6-6 to TRBJ2-1, with D possibly called TRBD1 or TRBD2 (5 bases each). The CDR3 is 16 residues long. Germline CDR1 reads MNHNY; CDR2 reads SVGAGI (reference sequence). V was cut by 6 bases and J by 10 bases, with 25 bases left in between.

The chain links TRBV12-3 or TRBV12-4 to TRBJ2-3, with 10 bases identical to TRBD2. The CDR3 contains 16 residues. V lost 5 bases and J lost 3; bases outside the gene matches: 8. The CDR3 protein is CASSPAGGLVTDTQYF. The CDR3 DNA follows: TGTGCCAGCAGTCCAGCGGGGGGGCTGGTTACAGATACGCAGTATTTT.

This clonotype was seen more than once but under ten times. The genes are TRBV9 and TRBJ2-3, with 11 bases that match TRBD2. V lost 4 bases, J lost 1 base, and 5 bases stayed unmatched. The CDR3 is 16 amino acids. Germline CDR1 reads SGDLS; CDR2 reads YYNGEE. The chain's CDR3 is CASSPPGLAGTDTQYF. CDR3 DNA: TGTGCCAGCAGCCCGCCGGGACTAGCGGGCACAGATACGCAGTATTTT.

The V call is TRBV14, the J call TRBJ2-5; 16 bases line up with TRBD2. The CDR3 length is 19 residues. Germline trimming cut 3 bases from V and 1 base from J; bases unmatched to any gene: 8. The germline gives CDR1 SGHDN, CDR2 FVKESK. The DNA for the CDR3 is TGTGCCAGCAGCCACGCAGTCGGGACTAGCGGGGGGGCCCAAGAGACCCAGTACTTC. Amino acid sequence: CASSHAVGTSGGAQETQYF.

This clonotype was recorded at least ten times. The chain employs TRBV27 and TRBJ2-7; no clear D gene. Trimming left V 8 bases short and J 4 bases short, with 0 bases between. The V gene's germline CDR1 is MNHEY and CDR2 SMNVEV (reference sequence). The CDR3 has 8 amino acids. The CDR3 spells CASYEQYF. The CDR3 region has the DNA TGTGCCAGCTACGAGCAGTACTTC.

The sample holds a few counts of this clonotype. This sequence joins TRBV5-1 and TRBJ2-3; 14 bases match TRBD2. V was clipped by 4 bases and J by 6 bases; unmatched bases: 7. CDR3 length: 16 amino acids. Germline V gene sequence: CDR1 SGHRS, CDR2 YFSETQ. DNA for the CDR3: TGCGCCAGCAGCGTCCGACTAGCGGGAGGGCCGGATACGCAGTATTTT. Protein: CASSVRLAGGPDTQYF.

The chain couples TRBV7-8 to TRBJ2-5; D tentatively reads TRBD1 or TRBD2 (6 bases each). The CDR3 sequence is 15 residues long. Per germline, CDR1 SGHVS and CDR2 FQNEAQ. V lost 5 bases to trimming and J lost 4 bases, with 17 bases between them. CDR3 in amino acids: CASSPAVGGPETQYF. DNA for the CDR3: TGTGCCAGCAGCCCCGCTGTAGGGGGGCCAGAGACCCAGTACTTC.

This rearrangement joins TRBV28 to TRBJ2-7, with 9 positions matching TRBD1. J was trimmed by 1 base and V by 6 bases; bases with no gene match: 7. The germline V gene has CDR1 MDHEN and CDR2 SYDVKM. CDR3 length: 15 residues. CDR3 DNA: TGTGCCAGCAGATACGGACAGGGGACTTCCTACGAGCAGTACTTC. Encoded protein: CASRYGQGTSYEQYF.

This chain links TRBV7-3 with TRBJ2-2; D gene ambiguous. The CDR3 sequence is 14 residues long. In germline, CDR1 is SGHTA, CDR2 FQGTGA. Deletions cut 2 bases from V and 8 bases from J, with 12 bases between. CDR3 residues: CASSLLVGAGELFF. CDR3 sequence (DNA): TGTGCCAGCAGCTTACTCGTAGGCGCGGGGGAGCTGTTTTTT.